Listed here are 21 T cell receptor beta chains from one sample, sequenced in a study of CD8+ T cells in alopecia areata. Extracted RNA was reverse transcribed, and the resulting cDNA served as sequencing template. Clones were sequenced by immunoSEQ multiplex PCR, and TCRdb holds only the in-frame ones, with some missing. Among about 200,000 clones listed, 56% were seen once. Sequencing was performed on CD8+ T cells sorted from blood. These TCRs come from a human donor in good health.

The rearrangement uses TRBV5-1 and TRBJ2-5, with TRBD2 matching 12 bases. This CDR3 is built from 17 residues. V shed 4 bases, J shed 4 bases, and the junction held 11 bases outside the gene matches. CDR1 and CDR2 (germline): SGHRS, YFSETQ. The CDR3 coding sequence is TGCGCCAGCAGCCCAGGGCTGACTAGCGGGGGCGGAGAGACCCAGTACTTC. Amino acid sequence: CASSPGLTSGGGETQYF. Filled out from reference TRBV5-1 and TRBJ2-5, the complete variable domain reads KAGVTQTPRYLIKTRGQQVTLSCSPISGHRSVSWYQQTPGQGLQFLFEYFSETQRNKGNFPGRFSGRQFSNSRSEMNVSTLELGDSALYLCASSPGLTSGGGETQYFGPGTRLLVL.

The rearrangement uses TRBV2 and TRBJ1-1, with D unclear. Germline CDR1 and CDR2: SNHLY and FYNNEI. Trimming took off 4 bases at V and 1 base at J, with 10 bases between the two ends. The length of the CDR3 is 14 residues. The CDR3 is CASSVGWGNTEAFF. CDR3 DNA: TGTGCCAGCAGTGTGGGGTGGGGGAACACTGAAGCTTTCTTT.

This clone was detected only a few times. This chain uses TRBV7-9 with TRBJ1-4, with no clear D. The CDR3 length is 13 residues. Looked up from germline, CDR1 is SEHNR and CDR2 is FQNEAQ (reference sequence). Trimming took off 1 base at V and 8 bases at J, with 8 bases between the two ends. DNA for the CDR3: TGTGCCAGCAGCTTAGGAAGGAAGGAAAAACTGTTTTTT. Translating it yields CASSLGRKEKLFF.

This clone was seen a single time. CDR3 residues: CASTSGPVGQYF. DNA for the CDR3: TGCGCCAGCACCAGCGGGCCAGTGGGGCAGTACTTC. V and J are TRBV10-2 and TRBJ2-7; tentative D call: TRBD2 (6 bases). Trimming removed 7 bases at V and 9 bases at J, with 16 bases between. CDR3 length: 12 residues. Germline values: CDR1 WSHSY, CDR2 SAAADI.

The chain combines TRBV10-2 with TRBJ2-1; 7 bases match TRBD2. Germline V CDR1 and CDR2: WSHSY, SAAADI. This CDR3 has 14 residues. The J segment lost 3 bases and the V segment lost 5 bases, leaving 4 bases of the junction unmatched. The DNA of the CDR3 is TGCGCCAGCAGTAATGGGGGGGACTACAATGAGCAGTTCTTC. Translating it yields CASSNGGDYNEQFF.

The chain is built from TRBV6-5 and TRBJ2-3, with TRBD2 identical over 7 bases. Per germline, CDR1 MNHEY and CDR2 SVGAGI. This CDR3 contains 15 residues. J gave up 11 bases and V 8 bases, and 19 bases lay outside the gene matches. This CDR3 is CASGSRGGEGRMQYF. The CDR3 DNA reads TGTGCCAGCGGATCACGCGGGGGAGAGGGCCGAATGCAGTATTTT.

There are a few counts of this clone. V is TRBV7-9 and J is TRBJ2-3; 12 bases line up with TRBD2. From germline, CDR1 is SEHNR and CDR2 FQNEAQ (reference sequence). V was pared by 5 bases and J by 9 bases, with 12 bases of the junction left unmatched. The CDR3 is made up of 16 amino acids. CDR3 in amino acids: CASSATSGGSILTQYF. The CDR3 DNA sequence: TGTGCCAGCAGCGCCACTAGCGGGGGGTCTATCTTGACGCAGTATTTT.

There are a few counts of this clone. The V and J genes are TRBV29-1 and TRBJ2-3, with D perhaps TRBD1 (6 bases). This CDR3 contains 14 residues. V was trimmed by 3 bases and J by 12 bases, leaving 22 bases between them. Germline V gene lookup returns CDR1 SQVTM and CDR2 ANQGSEA. The CDR3 nucleotides read TGCAGCGTTGATGTCGGGACAAGGTTCGATTCACAGTATTTT. Protein: CSVDVGTRFDSQYF.

The chain links TRBV9 to TRBJ2-2; 9 bases align to TRBD1. From germline, CDR1 is SGDLS and CDR2 YYNGEE. The CDR3 is 17 amino acids. V trimming: 3 bases; J trimming: 1 base; junction bases outside the gene matches: 7. CDR3 DNA: TGTGCCAGCAGCGACCAGAGACAGGGGGTGAACACCGGGGAGCTGTTTTTT. It translates to CASSDQRQGVNTGELFF.

The CDR3 DNA reads as TGCAGCGTTGAGGACAGAAGCTATGGCTACACCTTC. This gives the protein CSVEDRSYGYTF. This rearrangement joins TRBV29-1 to TRBJ1-2; D perhaps matches TRBD1 (6 bases). V lost 3 bases and J 4 bases, leaving 9 bases between the germline ends. This CDR3 spans 12 amino acids. From germline, CDR1 is SQVTM and CDR2 ANQGSEA.

This chain connects TRBV7-9 to TRBJ2-5; the D call may be TRBD1 or TRBD2 (6 bases each). CDR1 is SEHNR and CDR2 is FQNEAQ in the germline V gene (reference sequence). V lost 6 bases and J 0 bases, leaving 26 bases between the germline ends. CDR3 length equals 19 residues. The CDR3 DNA follows: TGTGCCAGCAGACCAAGTCCGGGACCGGGGGCCACGTACCAAGAGACCCAGTACTTC. It translates to CASRPSPGPGATYQETQYF.

This clone has just a few counts. CDR3 sequence: CATYPGQVNQPQHF. CDR3 bases: TGTGCCACTTATCCGGGACAGGTCAATCAGCCCCAGCATTTT. The gene calls are TRBV6-6 and TRBJ1-5; 8 bases are a match to TRBD1. Germline V CDR1 and CDR2: MNHNY, SVGAGI (reference sequence). Unmatched junction bases numbered 8, after V lost 10 bases and J lost 3 bases. This CDR3 is built from 14 residues.

This clone was detected a few times. This sequence joins TRBV15 and TRBJ2-7, with no clear D. CDR1 and CDR2 (germline): LNHNV, YYDKDF (reference sequence). Trimming cost V 1 base and J 2 bases, with 9 bases left between them. CDR3 length equals 14 residues. CDR3 DNA: TGTGCCACCAGCAGAGGCCGAGAGCCCTACGAGCAGTACTTC. It encodes CATSRGREPYEQYF.

J is TRBJ2-3 and V is TRBV5-6; D not certain. Germline CDR1 and CDR2: SGHDT and YYEEEE. V lost 3 bases and J 5 bases, leaving 13 bases between the germline ends. This CDR3 contains 14 residues. CDR3 loop: CASSYDARQDTQYF. The CDR3 nucleotides are TGTGCCAGCAGCTATGATGCCCGACAAGATACGCAGTATTTT.

J is TRBJ1-2 and V is TRBV5-1; D gene uncertain. Germline CDR1 SGHRS, CDR2 YFSETQ. CDR3 length equals 15 residues. The germline V and J ends were trimmed by 0 bases and 4 bases, with 13 bases remaining between them. DNA of the CDR3: TGCGCCAGCAGCTTGGATGTCGACCCCTCCTATGGCTACACCTTC. Translated: CASSLDVDPSYGYTF.

This clone was counted a few times. The rearrangement uses TRBV29-1 and TRBJ1-2; D remains ambiguous. CDR1 is SQVTM and CDR2 is ANQGSEA in the germline V gene. V lost 6 bases, J lost 6 bases, and 11 bases lay in between. There are 11 residues in the CDR3. The CDR3 coding sequence is TGCAGCGTGCGACTGACTCATGGCTACACCTTC. This codes for CSVRLTHGYTF.

This clone was detected a few times. The chain uses TRBV10-2 and TRBJ1-5, with D uncertain. Germline-derived CDR1 and CDR2 are WSHSY and SAAADI. V gave up 3 bases and J gave up 0 bases, with 9 bases separating them. The length of the CDR3 is 15 residues. The CDR3: CASSDITSSNQPQHF. CDR3 coding DNA: TGCGCCAGCAGTGATATCACAAGTAGCAATCAGCCCCAGCATTTT.

This clone was recorded once. The V gene is TRBV6-5, the J gene TRBJ2-2, with D unresolved. Trimming left V 5 bases short and J 5 bases short, with 12 bases between. CDR1 is MNHEY, CDR2 SVGAGI, per germline. CDR3 size: 14 residues. The CDR3 bases are TGTGCCAGCAGTCTCCCGGTTGGGACCGGGGAGCTGTTTTTT. It codes for CASSLPVGTGELFF.

This clone was counted a few times. Other DNA variants within this sample encode the same CDR3. This sequence joins TRBV7-9 and TRBJ2-5; tentatively, D is TRBD2 (6 bases). V shed 2 bases and J shed 2 bases, with 9 bases lying between them. Germline V gene data show CDR1 as SEHNR and CDR2 as FQNEAQ (reference sequence). This CDR3 is 14 amino acids long. Written as DNA, the CDR3 is TGTGCCAGCAGCTTACGGGGGAATCAAGAGACCCAGTACTTC. Its protein is CASSLRGNQETQYF. The full variable domain, its missing parts supplied by reference TRBV7-9 and TRBJ2-5, is DTGVSQNPRHKITKRGQNVTFRCDPISEHNRLYWYRQTLGQGPEFLTYFQNEAQLEKSRLLSDRFSAERPKGSFSTLEIQRTEQGDSAMYLCASSLRGNQETQYFGPGTRLLVL.

This rearrangement joins TRBV9 to TRBJ2-7; 12 bases line up with TRBD1. The CDR3 is 16 residues long. The ends lost 2 bases at V and 5 bases at J; junction bases unmatched: 8. Germline CDR1 reads SGDLS; CDR2 reads YYNGEE. DNA of the CDR3: TGTGCCAGCAGCGTGACTCACGGGACAGGGGGCGACGAGCAGTACTTC. This sequence encodes CASSVTHGTGGDEQYF.

The chain is built from TRBV5-4 and TRBJ2-7; D perhaps matches TRBD2 (5 bases). Germline CDR1 and CDR2: SGHNT and YYREEE (reference sequence). CDR3 length: 12 residues. V lost 7 bases and J lost 3, with 11 bases in between. The CDR3 loop reads CASGPRGYEQYF. CDR3 in DNA: TGTGCCAGCGGACCCCGGGGCTACGAGCAGTACTTC.